The 32 T cell receptor beta chains listed next were all sequenced from one sample in a study of blood T cell dynamics during melanoma immunotherapy. Data came from immunoSEQ multiplex PCR; TCRdb stores just in-frame clones and leaves some out. The table lists under 20,000 clones, 70% to 90% of them singletons. As for time point: week 3, after first cycle of checkpoint inhibitor. The sequencing here drew on blood, taken from a patient treated with checkpoint blockade. These receptors all come from a human donor with melanoma.

V gene TRBV2 combines with J gene TRBJ1-1; 7 bases fit TRBD1. CDR1 and CDR2 (germline): SNHLY, FYNNEI. CDR3 length: 15 amino acids. After removal of 2 bases from V and 4 bases from J, the junction contained 7 bases not matched to a gene. CDR3: CASSERGPGITEAFF. DNA of the CDR3: TGTGCCAGCAGTGAAAGGGGGCCAGGTATCACTGAAGCTTTCTTT.

The rearrangement uses TRBV28 and TRBJ2-1, with 7 bases aligning to TRBD2. This CDR3 is 16 amino acids long. V lost 4 bases and J lost 8; bases outside the gene matches: 14. Germline V lookup: CDR1 MDHEN, CDR2 SYDVKM. The CDR3 here is CASSSFLAARRDEQFF. CDR3 DNA: TGTGCCAGCAGTTCCTTTCTAGCGGCCCGGAGGGATGAGCAGTTCTTC.

V is TRBV19 and J is TRBJ1-1; D uncertain. The germline V gene has CDR1 LNHDA and CDR2 SQIVND (reference sequence). The CDR3 spans 11 residues. Trimming removed 7 bases at V and 1 base at J, with 4 bases between. CDR3 sequence: CASNTNTEAFF. CDR3 DNA sequence: TGTGCCAGTAATACGAACACTGAAGCTTTCTTT.

The gene calls are TRBV28 and TRBJ1-2; the D gene is possibly TRBD1 (5 bases). The V end was cut by 6 bases, the J end by 4 bases, with 9 bases between. The CDR3 consists of 12 residues. Germline lookup yields CDR1 MDHEN and CDR2 SYDVKM. The CDR3 nucleotides are TGTGCCAGCAGGCAGGGTATCTATGGCTACACCTTC. Amino acids: CASRQGIYGYTF.

The J gene is TRBJ2-7, the V gene TRBV5-1; D not resolved. CDR3 size: 13 residues. The germline V gene has CDR1 SGHRS and CDR2 YFSETQ. Trimming cost V 0 bases and J 1 base, with 5 bases left between them. CDR3 amino acids: CASSLASSYEQYF. Written as DNA, the CDR3 is TGCGCCAGCAGCTTGGCCTCTTCCTACGAGCAGTACTTC.

This chain links TRBV19 with TRBJ2-1; D unresolved. The germline gives CDR1 LNHDA, CDR2 SQIVND (reference sequence). The CDR3 contains 14 residues. The V end lost 3 bases, the J end lost 4 bases, and 10 bases lay between the germline ends. In DNA, the CDR3 is TGTGCCAGTAGTATGGGGTCGGCATACAATGAGCAGTTCTTC. Amino acids: CASSMGSAYNEQFF.

The rearrangement links TRBV28 to TRBJ2-7; the D gene is possibly TRBD1 (6 bases). This CDR3 contains 14 residues. The germline V and J ends were trimmed by 2 bases and 3 bases, with 11 bases remaining between them. Germline assignment: CDR1 MDHEN and CDR2 SYDVKM. The CDR3: CASSLLGDIYEQYF. Written as DNA, the CDR3 is TGTGCCAGCAGTTTACTCGGGGACATCTACGAGCAGTACTTC.

This chain uses TRBV2 with TRBJ2-5; TRBD1 matches 12 bases. With V trimmed by 6 bases and J by 4 bases, 12 bases remained unmatched. The germline CDR1 and CDR2 sequences are SNHLY and FYNNEI. The CDR3 consists of 17 residues. CDR3 DNA: TGTGCCAGCAGCATAGCGCCCGTGGGACAGGGGGCAGAGACCCAGTACTTC. Protein product: CASSIAPVGQGAETQYF.

The CDR3 loop is CASSFGPDLNEKLFF. DNA of the CDR3: TGTGCCAGCAGCTTCGGGCCAGACCTTAATGAAAAACTGTTTTTT. This chain links TRBV7-9 with TRBJ1-4; no reliable D call. Germline V lookup: CDR1 SEHNR, CDR2 FQNEAQ (reference sequence). The CDR3 spans 15 residues. Trimming shortened V by 3 bases and J by 4 bases, and 12 bases separated the two germline ends. Combining the CDR3 with reference TRBV7-9 and TRBJ1-4 gives the whole variable domain DTGVSQNPRHKITKRGQNVTFRCDPISEHNRLYWYRQTLGQGPEFLTYFQNEAQLEKSRLLSDRFSAERPKGSFSTLEIQRTEQGDSAMYLCASSFGPDLNEKLFFGSGTQLSVL.

This clone was detected once. The rearrangement links TRBV13 to TRBJ2-1; 10 nucleotides agree with TRBD1. The CDR3 runs 15 residues. Trimming cost V 5 bases and J 7 bases; bases outside gene matches: 8. The germline gives CDR1 PRHDT, CDR2 FYEKMQ (reference sequence). In DNA, the CDR3 is TGTGCCAGCAGCCCTCGGACAGGGGGGCGAAATGAGCAGTTCTTC. Amino acid sequence: CASSPRTGGRNEQFF.

CDR3 protein: CATGTGNEKLFF. The DNA of the CDR3 is TGTGCCACCGGGACAGGGAATGAAAAACTGTTTTTT. The V call is TRBV7-2, the J call TRBJ1-4; 9 nucleotides align to TRBD1. Per germline, CDR1 SGHTA and CDR2 FQGNSA. CDR3 size: 12 residues. With V trimmed by 10 bases and J by 5 bases, 2 bases remained unmatched.

The chain employs TRBV5-4 and TRBJ2-3, with D maybe TRBD1 (5 bases). This CDR3 is 13 amino acids long. CDR1 and CDR2 from the germline V gene are SGHNT and YYREEE (reference sequence). Trimming stripped 6 bases from V and 3 bases from J, with 11 bases between. This CDR3 is CASTGFRTDTQYF. In DNA, the CDR3 is TGTGCCAGCACAGGGTTTAGGACAGATACGCAGTATTTT.

V gene TRBV18 combines with J gene TRBJ2-7; 7 nucleotides align to TRBD1. CDR1 is KGHSH, CDR2 LQKENI, per germline. V shed 2 bases and J 4 bases; nucleotides not matched to a gene: 8. This CDR3 region has 15 residues. The CDR3 DNA follows: TGTGCCAGCTCACCAGAGTCGACAGGGCCATACGAGCAGTACTTC. As protein: CASSPESTGPYEQYF.

This chain connects TRBV27 to TRBJ2-7; 8 nucleotides agree with TRBD2. After removal of 5 bases from V and 0 bases from J, the junction contained 6 bases not matched to a gene. The germline CDR1 and CDR2 sequences are MNHEY and SMNVEV (reference sequence). There are 15 residues in the CDR3. The CDR3, as DNA: TGTGCCAGCAGTCCCCAGCGGGGGAGCTCCTACGAGCAGTACTTC. Its translation is CASSPQRGSSYEQYF.

The chain uses TRBV11-3 and TRBJ2-5; no clear D. V lost 1 base, J lost 2 bases, and 20 bases lay in between. Germline V lookup: CDR1 SGHNT, CDR2 YENEEA. CDR3 length: 18 amino acids. CDR3: CASSLGFLGQNLQETQYF. The CDR3 DNA reads TGTGCCAGCAGCTTAGGGTTCCTCGGCCAGAACTTACAAGAGACCCAGTACTTC.

The rearrangement joins TRBV10-2 to TRBJ2-7, with TRBD1 matching 12 bases. V was clipped by 2 bases and J by 5 bases; unmatched bases: 4. The CDR3 spans 15 residues. CDR1 and CDR2 (germline): WSHSY, SAAADI. CDR3 sequence: CASSEPGTGGHEQYF. The CDR3 DNA is TGCGCCAGCAGTGAGCCCGGGACAGGGGGCCACGAGCAGTACTTC.

The chain links TRBV18 to TRBJ1-2; TRBD1 is a possible D gene (6 bases). The CDR3 has 15 amino acids. Deletions cut 0 bases from V and 5 bases from J, with 13 bases between. The germline CDR1 and CDR2 sequences are KGHSH and LQKENI. CDR3 nucleotide sequence: TGTGCCAGCTCACCACCGGCAGGGGCAGGGTATGGCTACACCTTC. Its protein product is CASSPPAGAGYGYTF.

The chain employs TRBV27 and TRBJ1-1; 11 positions agree with TRBD1. This CDR3 spans 18 amino acids. V shed 7 bases and J 1 base; nucleotides not matched to a gene: 14. Germline V gene lookup returns CDR1 MNHEY and CDR2 SMNVEV (reference sequence). CDR3 bases: TGTGCCAGCACCCCCTGGCGGGGACAGGGGGTCGCGAACACTGAAGCTTTCTTT. Translation gives CASTPWRGQGVANTEAFF.

CDR3 nucleotides: TGTGCCAGAAGCTTAGAAGGTGGCTACACCTTC. Residues: CARSLEGGYTF. The gene calls are TRBV7-5 and TRBJ1-2. TRBV7-5 is listed as a pseudogene. There are 11 residues in the CDR3.

The chain is built from TRBV30 and TRBJ2-7; no definite D call. V lost 2 bases to trimming and J lost 2 bases, with 4 bases between them. The CDR3 spans 11 residues. CDR1 and CDR2 from the germline V gene are GTSNPN and SVGIG (reference sequence). CDR3 sequence reads: CAWSRAYEQYF. The CDR3 nucleotides read TGTGCCTGGAGTAGGGCCTACGAGCAGTACTTC.

The rearrangement uses TRBV6-5 and TRBJ1-2; TRBD1 matches 9 bases. Trimming at V came to 5 bases and at J to 14 bases, leaving 9 bases not matched to a gene. There are 12 residues in the CDR3. Germline CDR1 and CDR2: MNHEY and SVGAGI. CDR3 sequence (DNA): TGTGCCAGCAGTCGGGCCGGGACAGGGACGACCTTC. This codes for CASSRAGTGTTF.

The CDR3 protein is CASSLGKVRTEAFF. The CDR3 bases are TGTGCCAGCAGCTTAGGCAAGGTGCGGACTGAAGCTTTCTTT. V and J are TRBV13 and TRBJ1-1; D remains unclear. The CDR3 is 14 residues long. CDR1 is PRHDT, CDR2 FYEKMQ, per germline (reference sequence). Between the trimmed V and J ends, which lost 0 bases and 5 bases, there was a span of 10 bases.

The chain recombines TRBV5-8 with TRBJ2-7; 7 bases match TRBD2. The ends lost 3 bases at V and 2 bases at J; junction bases unmatched: 11. The CDR3 loop spans 16 amino acids. The germline V gene has CDR1 SGHTS and CDR2 YDEGEE. The DNA for the CDR3 is TGTGCCAGCAGCTGGGGGGGGTTGGACGGTCCCTACGAGCAGTACTTC. Translated, it gives CASSWGGLDGPYEQYF. Filled out from reference TRBV5-8 and TRBJ2-7, the complete variable domain reads EAGVTQSPTHLIKTRGQQATLRCSPISGHTSVYWYQQALGLGLQFLLWYDEGEERNRGNFPPRFSGRQFPNYSSELNVNALELEDSALYLCASSWGGLDGPYEQYFGPGTRLTVT.

The rearrangement joins TRBV29-1 to TRBJ1-4; a possible D gene is TRBD1 (6 bases). Trimming removed 4 bases from V and 5 bases from J, with 17 bases in between. This CDR3 region has 15 residues. The germline V gene encodes CDR1 SQVTM and CDR2 ANQGSEA. This chain's CDR3 is CSVARPEDSNEKLFF. The CDR3 nucleotides are TGCAGCGTTGCCCGACCCGAGGACAGCAATGAAAAACTGTTTTTT.

The V gene is TRBV30, the J gene TRBJ1-1; no firm D call. V was trimmed by 6 bases and J by 0 bases, leaving 17 bases between them. There are 15 residues in the CDR3. Per the germline V gene, CDR1 is GTSNPN and CDR2 is SVGIG (reference sequence). CDR3 protein: CACYTWGYMNTEAFF. CDR3 DNA sequence: TGTGCCTGCTATACGTGGGGTTACATGAACACTGAAGCTTTCTTT.

The V call is TRBV27, the J call TRBJ2-1; 10 bases fit TRBD1. The V and J ends lost 2 bases and 9 bases, in that order; junction bases with no gene match: 10. Looked up from germline, CDR1 is MNHEY and CDR2 is SMNVEV (reference sequence). The CDR3 contains 16 residues. The CDR3 nucleotides are TGTGCCAGCAGTTTAATGGGACAGGGGACGGGGAGTGAGCAGTTCTTC. Amino acid sequence: CASSLMGQGTGSEQFF.

The chain couples TRBV11-2 to TRBJ2-2; tentatively, D is TRBD2 (5 bases). The CDR3 contains 15 residues. Trimming removed 1 base from V and 1 base from J, with 7 bases in between. Looked up from germline, CDR1 is SGHAT and CDR2 is FQNNGV. The CDR3 DNA reads as TGTGCCAGCAGCTTAGGTGCGGGGAACACCGGGGAGCTGTTTTTT. It codes for CASSLGAGNTGELFF.

This chain links TRBV7-9 with TRBJ1-3; D is ambiguous. The CDR3 sequence is 16 residues long. Looked up from germline, CDR1 is SEHNR and CDR2 is FQNEAQ (reference sequence). V was cut by 5 bases and J by 0 bases, with 14 bases left in between. DNA of the CDR3: TGTGCCAGCAGCCCACCTCTCTTGAGCTCTGGAAACACCATATATTTT. Translating it yields CASSPPLLSSGNTIYF.

The J gene is TRBJ2-5, the V gene TRBV6-5, with 11 bases aligning to TRBD1. The CDR3 loop spans 15 amino acids. Unmatched junction bases numbered 11, after V lost 3 bases and J lost 11 bases. The V gene's germline CDR1 is MNHEY and CDR2 SVGAGI. In nucleotides, the CDR3 is TGTGCCAGCAGTTATTCCGCCTCCGGGACAGGGGGACAGTACTTC. Protein product: CASSYSASGTGGQYF.

This clone was seen just once. The V and J genes are TRBV4-2 and TRBJ1-4; the D gene is possibly TRBD1 (5 bases). This CDR3 is 15 amino acids long. CDR1 is LGHNA, CDR2 YNFKEQ, per germline. V dropped 0 bases and J dropped 6 bases, with 11 bases sitting between them. CDR3 bases: TGTGCCAGCAGCCAAGATTTAAGACAGTATGAAAAACTGTTTTTT. This translates into CASSQDLRQYEKLFF.

The V call is TRBV6-5, the J call TRBJ2-3; a weak D match, TRBD1 (6 bases). Germline V gene data show CDR1 as MNHEY and CDR2 as SVGAGI. Deletions cut 4 bases from V and 2 bases from J, with 13 bases between. CDR3 length: 15 residues. The CDR3 nucleotides are TGTGCCAGCAGTTCAGGGGAAGGGCACACAGATACGCAGTATTTT. Protein product: CASSSGEGHTDTQYF.

The rearrangement joins TRBV29-1 to TRBJ2-1; D is possibly TRBD1 (6 bases). Trimming shortened V by 6 bases and J by 4 bases, and 13 bases separated the two germline ends. CDR1 is SQVTM, CDR2 ANQGSEA, per germline. The CDR3 spans 13 residues. The CDR3 loop reads CSVPGTFYNEQFF. The CDR3 DNA is TGCAGCGTGCCCGGGACATTTTACAATGAGCAGTTCTTC.